This section outlines one T cell receptor (beta chain) sequence together with its context. Germline assignment: CDR1 DFQATT and CDR2 SNEGSKA (reference sequence). This CDR3 region has 14 residues. V lost 4 bases and J 3 bases, leaving 12 bases between the germline ends. The library targeted TCRbeta and was prepared with unique molecular identifiers. One entry per CDR3 protein, called by TCRdb with MiXCR from the PCR reads. The sample lists some 550,000 distinct CDR3 sequences, approximately 20% seen once, with around 3.3% in the top ten. This entry comes from a study of T-cell reconstitution after alpha-beta-depleted transplantation in children.

This specimen consisted of PBMCs from the stem cell graft donor, obtained from the stem cell graft. The rearrangement uses TRBV20-1 and TRBJ2-2; D gene ambiguous. The clonotype was recovered from a human donor who donated a stem cell graft to a child with acute lymphoblastic leukemia. CDR3 sequence: CSATALTHTGELFF. For the CDR3, the DNA is TGCAGTGCTACGGCATTAACGCACACCGGGGAGCTGTTTTTT.